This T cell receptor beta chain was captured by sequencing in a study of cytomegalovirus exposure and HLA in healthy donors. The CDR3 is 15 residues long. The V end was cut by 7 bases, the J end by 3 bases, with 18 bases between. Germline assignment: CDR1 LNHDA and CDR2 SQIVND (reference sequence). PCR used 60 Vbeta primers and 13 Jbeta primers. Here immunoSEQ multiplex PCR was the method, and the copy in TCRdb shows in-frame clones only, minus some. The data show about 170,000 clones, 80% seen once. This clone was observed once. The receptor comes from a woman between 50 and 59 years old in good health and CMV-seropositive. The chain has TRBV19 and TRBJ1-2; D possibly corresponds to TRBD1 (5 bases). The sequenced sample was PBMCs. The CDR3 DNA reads TGTGCCAGTAAGGAGGGGCCGTCCGACTACTATGGCTACACCTTC. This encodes CASKEGPSDYYGYTF. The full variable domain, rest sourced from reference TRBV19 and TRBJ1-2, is DGGITQSPKYLFRKEGQNVTLSCEQNLNHDAMYWYRQDPGQGLRLIYYSQIVNDFQKGDIAEGYSVSREKKESFPLTVTSAQKNPTAFYLCASKEGPSDYYGYTFGSGTRLTVV.